The 18 T cell receptor beta chains below come from one sample, sequenced in a study of blood T cells in healthy people across ages. A sample-barcoded 5' primer and a J-beta primer mix were used in a second PCR of roughly 7 to 12 cycles. TCRdb independently ran MiXCR on the 5' RACE reads; one entry per CDR3 protein. The sample includes around 1,000,000 distinct CDR3 sequences, about 23% of them seen just once. These data also featured in a second study, about T cells of mothers and their children.

The specimen sequenced was blood. The origin of the receptors is a girl aged 2-9 years in good health.

This clonotype was observed a handful of times. This chain joins TRBV6-6 and TRBJ2-5; 7 bases line up with TRBD2. In germline, CDR1 is MNHNY, CDR2 SVGAGI (reference sequence). The CDR3 runs to 14 residues. V was clipped by 2 bases and J by 3 bases; unmatched bases: 3. The CDR3 DNA is TGTGCCAGCAGTTACGAGGCGGGGGAAGAGACCCAGTACTTC. This codes for CASSYEAGEETQYF.

The chain links TRBV5-1 to TRBJ2-1; D ambiguous. V lost 0 bases to trimming and J lost 4 bases, with 11 bases between them. Germline values: CDR1 SGHRS, CDR2 YFSETQ. CDR3 length: 15 amino acids. The CDR3 DNA sequence: TGCGCCAGCAGCTTGGCCCCGGCGGATTACAATGAGCAGTTCTTC. Translated: CASSLAPADYNEQFF.

The chain has TRBV29-1 and TRBJ2-1; D might be TRBD1 (6 bases). Germline V gives CDR1 SQVTM, CDR2 ANQGSEA. The CDR3 has 12 amino acids. V was clipped by 6 bases and J by 5 bases, with 11 bases between them. The CDR3 sequence: CSVRTDHNEQFF. CDR3 in DNA: TGCAGCGTACGGACAGACCACAATGAGCAGTTCTTC.

This clonotype was detected ten times or more. One end of the junction varies from germline; a read error may be responsible. The chain recombines TRBV7-7 with TRBJ2-3; 8 bases map to TRBD2. CDR3 size: 15 residues. CDR1 and CDR2 from the germline V gene are SSHAT and FNYEAQ (reference sequence). This CDR3 is CASSAGLAGTDTQYF. DNA for the CDR3: TGTGCTAGCAGCGCAGGACTAGCCGGCACAGATACGCAGTATTTT.

In this sample, this clonotype turned up a few times. This chain uses TRBV5-8 with TRBJ2-3; D possibly corresponds to TRBD2 (6 bases). The CDR3 covers 15 residues. Germline CDR1 reads SGHTS; CDR2 reads YDEGEE. Trimming shortened V by 4 bases and J by 2 bases, and 14 bases separated the two germline ends. The CDR3 bases are TGTGCCAGCAGCCACCGGGGGACTTACACAGATACGCAGTATTTT. Amino acid sequence: CASSHRGTYTDTQYF.

This clonotype was counted a few times. The V and J genes are TRBV9 and TRBJ2-3, with D possibly being TRBD2 (6 bases). Germline loops: CDR1 SGDLS, CDR2 YYNGEE. The V and J ends lost 0 bases and 4 bases respectively, with 12 bases between them. The length of the CDR3 is 15 residues. The CDR3 sequence: CASSVGLGNSDTQYF. Written as DNA, the CDR3 is TGTGCCAGCAGCGTAGGACTAGGGAATTCAGATACGCAGTATTTT.

In this sample, this clonotype turned up a few times. The chain carries TRBV7-9 and TRBJ1-6; TRBD1 is a possible D gene (5 bases). Looked up from germline, CDR1 is SEHNR and CDR2 is FQNEAQ (reference sequence). V was trimmed by 3 bases and J by 5 bases, leaving 8 bases between them. CDR3 length: 14 residues. CDR3 amino acids: CASSLRGDNSPLHF. CDR3 bases: TGTGCCAGCAGCTTGAGAGGGGATAATTCACCCCTCCACTTT.

V and J are TRBV20-1 and TRBJ1-4; no clear D gene. V dropped 0 bases and J dropped 7 bases, with 21 bases sitting between them. This CDR3 comprises 17 residues. Germline-derived CDR1 and CDR2 are DFQATT and SNEGSKA (reference sequence). CDR3 loop: CSARDLGGRNSVEKLFF. CDR3 nucleotides: TGCAGTGCTAGAGATTTGGGTGGGCGGAACTCGGTTGAAAAACTGTTTTTT.

The V and J genes are TRBV7-9 and TRBJ1-4, with a possible D match to TRBD1 (5 bases). CDR3 length: 13 amino acids. V dropped 5 bases and J dropped 11 bases, with 15 bases sitting between them. The germline CDR1 and CDR2 sequences are SEHNR and FQNEAQ (reference sequence). CDR3 loop: CASSPGQFLKLFF. The CDR3 coding sequence is TGTGCCAGCAGCCCCGGACAATTCCTTAAACTGTTTTTT.

This rearrangement joins TRBV12-5 to TRBJ1-3; D gene unclear. Trimming took 6 bases from V and 6 from J, leaving 6 bases between them. The CDR3 has 11 residues. CDR1 is LGHNT and CDR2 is FRNRAP in the germline V gene. CDR3 DNA: TGTGCTAGTGGACAAATAAACACCATATATTTT. This encodes CASGQINTIYF.

The rearrangement uses TRBV4-1 and TRBJ2-5, with a possible D match to TRBD1 (5 bases). Germline V gene sequence: CDR1 MGHRA, CDR2 YSYEKL. Trimming removed 3 bases at V and 4 bases at J, with 18 bases between. The CDR3 runs to 16 residues. CDR3 sequence (DNA): TGCGCCAGCAGCCAGGGGCACGACAGTTTCCCAGAGACCCAGTACTTC. Translating it yields CASSQGHDSFPETQYF.

This clonotype came up a few times. The chain recombines TRBV7-8 with TRBJ1-3; D is ambiguous. V lost 0 bases and J lost 4, with 16 bases in between. CDR1 is SGHVS, CDR2 FQNEAQ, per germline. This CDR3 region has 17 residues. In DNA, the CDR3 is TGTGCCAGCAGCTTAGCGGGGATAACATCTCCAGGAAACACCATATATTTT. Translating gives CASSLAGITSPGNTIYF.

Here the CDR3 DNA reads TGTGCCACCCTGGGGCAGGGGACCCGGGGAGAGACCTACAATGAGCAGTTCTTC. Translation gives CATLGQGTRGETYNEQFF. The V and J genes are TRBV28 and TRBJ2-7, with D tentatively TRBD1 (6 bases). The J call may be wrong; the DNA end is better matched by TRBJ2-1. The CDR3 runs 18 residues. Germline CDR1 MDHEN, CDR2 SYDVKM.

The genes are TRBV7-9 and TRBJ1-2; D is undetermined. The germline V gene has CDR1 SEHNR and CDR2 FQNEAQ (reference sequence). This CDR3 spans 12 amino acids. V lost 3 bases to trimming and J lost 8 bases, with 10 bases between them. CDR3 DNA sequence: TGTGCCAGCAGCTTCCCAGGCGAAGGCTACACCTTC. Translated, it gives CASSFPGEGYTF.

This sequence joins TRBV29-1 and TRBJ1-2; tentative D call: TRBD1 (5 bases). CDR1 is SQVTM, CDR2 ANQGSEA, per germline. With 5 bases removed from V and 8 bases from J, the gap between germline ends came to 12 bases. CDR3 size: 11 residues. This chain's CDR3 is CSVRVGDGYTF. The CDR3 nucleotides are TGCAGCGTTCGCGTCGGGGACGGCTACACCTTC.

The chain uses TRBV3-1 and TRBJ2-6; no clear D gene. Germline-derived CDR1 and CDR2 are LGHDT and YNNKEL (reference sequence). V was clipped by 4 bases and J by 4 bases, with 8 bases between them. CDR3 length: 14 residues. The CDR3 loop reads CASSPAEGANVLTF. CDR3 sequence (DNA): TGTGCCAGCAGCCCAGCTGAGGGGGCCAACGTCCTGACTTTC.

The V and J genes are TRBV15 and TRBJ2-5, with D possibly called TRBD1 or TRBD2 (6 bases each). The J call may be incorrect, as the DNA end agrees better with TRBJ2-1. Germline CDR1 reads LNHNV; CDR2 reads YYDKDF (reference sequence). The CDR3 covers 16 residues. The CDR3 region is CATRQGGFPDLVEQFF. As DNA, the CDR3 is TGTGCCACCAGACAAGGGGGGTTTCCGGATTTGGTTGAGCAGTTCTTC.

This chain links TRBV7-9 with TRBJ2-5, with D possibly TRBD2 on 6 matching bases. The assigned J gene may be wrong: the sequence end matches TRBJ2-1 better. Germline CDR1 is SEHNR and CDR2 is FQNEAQ (reference sequence). The CDR3 has 15 residues. The CDR3 sequence is CASSLGGGGRNEQFF. In nucleotides, the CDR3 is TGTGCCAGCAGCTTAGGGGGAGGCGGACGCAATGAGCAGTTCTTC.